This entry lists 23 T cell receptor beta chains sequenced from one sample in a study of radiotherapy plus CTLA-4 blockade in lung cancer. TCRdb's copy holds only in-frame clones and misses some; the assay was immunoSEQ multiplex PCR. The table has around 90,000 clones, about 83% seen once; the top ten hold more than 0.75%. This specimen consisted of peripheral blood, obtained from a patient treated with radiotherapy plus ipilimumab. The receptors stem from a human donor with non-small cell lung cancer who had stable disease on radiotherapy plus ipilimumab.

The chain is built from TRBV11-3 and TRBJ2-3; 8 bases match TRBD1. With V trimmed by 5 bases and J by 4 bases, 5 bases remained unmatched. The CDR3 loop spans 14 amino acids. Germline V CDR1 and CDR2: SGHNT, YENEEA. Written as DNA, the CDR3 is TGTGCCAGCAGCCCGGGACAGGCCCCAGATACGCAGTATTTT. It encodes CASSPGQAPDTQYF.

The chain carries TRBV5-1 and TRBJ2-7; D unclear. Deletions cut 0 bases from V and 6 bases from J, with 10 bases between. The CDR3 extends over 13 amino acids. Germline assignment: CDR1 SGHRS and CDR2 YFSETQ. CDR3 loop: CASSLASPGEQYF. The CDR3 nucleotides read TGCGCCAGCAGCTTGGCGAGTCCAGGCGAGCAGTACTTC.

J is TRBJ2-3 and V is TRBV5-1; no clear D gene. CDR1 is SGHRS and CDR2 is YFSETQ in the germline V gene. Trimming took off 0 bases at V and 2 bases at J, with 7 bases between the two ends. This CDR3 has 14 amino acids. CDR3 in DNA: TGCGCCAGCAGCTTGGAGAGGCCCACAGATACGCAGTATTTT. It encodes CASSLERPTDTQYF.

V usage is TRBV25-1 and J usage is TRBJ1-2; D may be TRBD1 (6 bases). The V and J ends lost 3 bases and 0 bases respectively, with 11 bases between them. The CDR3 has 15 residues. Germline-derived CDR1 and CDR2 are MGHDK and SYGVNS. As DNA, the CDR3 is TGTGCCAGCAGTGAGTTACAGGGAACTAACTATGGCTACACCTTC. It codes for CASSELQGTNYGYTF.

V gene TRBV6-5 combines with J gene TRBJ1-2; D not certain. Germline V gene sequence: CDR1 MNHEY, CDR2 SVGAGI. The V end was cut by 7 bases, the J end by 4 bases, with 7 bases between. This CDR3 has 11 amino acids. DNA for the CDR3: TGTGCCAGCACTCCTGGCTATGGCTACACCTTC. It is translated as CASTPGYGYTF.

The chain recombines TRBV6-1 with TRBJ1-4; perhaps TRBD1 as D (6 bases). V was cut by 10 bases and J by 4 bases, with 13 bases left in between. This CDR3 contains 13 residues. Germline V gene sequence: CDR1 MNHNS, CDR2 SASEGT. The CDR3 reads CATQQGLNEKLFF. The CDR3 nucleotides read TGTGCCACCCAACAGGGACTTAATGAAAAACTGTTTTTT.

The chain joins TRBV19 to TRBJ1-1; TRBD1 agrees at 8 bases. This CDR3 has 16 amino acids. Per the germline V gene, CDR1 is LNHDA and CDR2 is SQIVND (reference sequence). V dropped 5 bases and J dropped 11; count of bases not matched to a gene: 19. The chain's CDR3 is CASSAPSQGALSRAFF. The CDR3, as DNA: TGTGCCAGTAGTGCTCCCTCCCAGGGGGCGTTATCGCGGGCTTTCTTT.

As regards this clone: Other DNA sequences in this specimen translate into the identical CDR3. V gene TRBV28 combines with J gene TRBJ1-1; the D is unclear. V lost 1 base and J 2 bases, leaving 2 bases between the germline ends. There are 12 residues in the CDR3. The germline gives CDR1 MDHEN, CDR2 SYDVKM. The CDR3 here is CASSLFNTEAFF. The CDR3 nucleotides read TGTGCCAGCAGTTTATTCAACACTGAAGCTTTCTTT.

The V gene is TRBV18, the J gene TRBJ2-3; D is unresolved. Germline-derived CDR1 and CDR2 are KGHSH and LQKENI. CDR3 length: 14 amino acids. V was cut by 3 bases and J by 1 base, with 8 bases left in between. The CDR3 is CASSPPDGTDTQYF. As DNA, the CDR3 is TGTGCCAGCTCACCCCCCGACGGCACAGATACGCAGTATTTT. The variable domain in full, completed from reference TRBV18 and TRBJ2-3, reads NAGVMQNPRHLVRRRGQEARLRCSPMKGHSHVYWYRQLPEEGLKFMVYLQKENIIDESGMPKERFSAEFPKEGPSILRIQQVVRGDSAAYFCASSPPDGTDTQYFGPGTRLTVL.

The V gene is TRBV5-4, the J gene TRBJ2-5, with D perhaps matching TRBD1 (6 bases). The V end was cut by 4 bases, the J end by 2 bases, with 12 bases between. CDR3 size: 14 residues. In germline, CDR1 is SGHNT, CDR2 YYREEE (reference sequence). CDR3 DNA: TGTGCCAGCAGCCAAGGGGGACCTCAAGAGACCCAGTACTTC. Translated: CASSQGGPQETQYF.

V is TRBV27 and J is TRBJ1-1; D unresolved. This CDR3 spans 15 amino acids. Trimming left V 2 bases short and J 1 base short, with 11 bases between. Per germline, CDR1 MNHEY and CDR2 SMNVEV (reference sequence). The CDR3 sequence is CASSLQRGANTEAFF. CDR3 in DNA: TGTGCCAGCAGTTTACAGCGGGGAGCGAACACTGAAGCTTTCTTT.

The chain joins TRBV27 to TRBJ1-1; D may be TRBD1 (6 bases). With 5 bases removed from V and 5 bases from J, the gap between germline ends came to 15 bases. Germline values: CDR1 MNHEY, CDR2 SMNVEV (reference sequence). The CDR3 loop spans 14 amino acids. DNA for the CDR3: TGTGCCAGCAGTCCCCGGGGGGCCGGGACTGAAGCTTTCTTT. Translated, it gives CASSPRGAGTEAFF.

This clone appeared a few times. The CDR3 region has the DNA TGTGCCAGCAGCCGTGACAGGGGGCTCTATGGCTACACCTTC. Translated: CASSRDRGLYGYTF. The chain joins TRBV7-9 to TRBJ1-2; 10 bases agree with TRBD1. Germline V gives CDR1 SEHNR, CDR2 FQNEAQ (reference sequence). Trimming took 5 bases from V and 4 from J; bases not matched to a gene: 4. The CDR3 sequence is 14 residues long.

The chain uses TRBV19 and TRBJ1-5; weak D call: TRBD1 (5 bases). Per germline, CDR1 LNHDA and CDR2 SQIVND (reference sequence). The V gene lost 3 bases and the J gene lost 2 bases, with 14 bases spanning the gap. The CDR3 loop spans 16 amino acids. The CDR3 sequence is CASSMDPRGGNQPQHF. Written as DNA, the CDR3 is TGTGCCAGTAGTATGGATCCAAGGGGCGGCAATCAGCCCCAGCATTTT.

In the case of this clone: The sample has other DNA sequences that encode this CDR3 too. The rearrangement joins TRBV12-2 to TRBJ1-5. TRBV12-2 is designated a pseudogene. CDR3 length: 15 residues. This chain's CDR3 is CASRLPREGNQPQHF. CDR3 bases: TGTGCAAGCCGCTTACCAAGGGAGGGCAATCAGCCCCAGCATTTT.

V and J are TRBV18 and TRBJ1-2; 11 positions agree with TRBD1. Germline values: CDR1 KGHSH, CDR2 LQKENI. Unmatched junction bases numbered 4, after V lost 3 bases and J lost 10 bases. CDR3 length equals 13 residues. The CDR3 nucleotides are TGTGCCAGCTCACCGGGACAGGGGGATGTCTACACCTTC. Protein: CASSPGQGDVYTF.

The V and J genes are TRBV28 and TRBJ2-5; D might be TRBD1 (7 bases). V was trimmed by 4 bases and J by 4 bases, leaving 16 bases between them. The CDR3 sequence is 15 residues long. The V gene's germline CDR1 is MDHEN and CDR2 SYDVKM. CDR3 sequence: CASSSPGRGVETQYF. Here the CDR3 DNA reads TGTGCCAGCAGTTCCCCGGGCAGGGGGGTAGAGACCCAGTACTTC.

CDR3 DNA sequence: TGTGCCAGCTCCCGGGATCAGGGGAATAGCAATCAGCCCCAGCATTTT. It specifies CASSRDQGNSNQPQHF. This chain joins TRBV18 and TRBJ1-5, with D perhaps matching TRBD1 (6 bases). Deletions cut 6 bases from V and 0 bases from J, with 15 bases between. This CDR3 contains 16 residues. Germline V gene data show CDR1 as KGHSH and CDR2 as LQKENI.

The chain employs TRBV19 and TRBJ2-7, with D hard to call. In germline, CDR1 is LNHDA, CDR2 SQIVND (reference sequence). Trimming removed 9 bases from V and 0 bases from J, with 12 bases in between. The CDR3 is 13 residues long. The CDR3 DNA follows: TGTGCCAGAGCCTATGGGTTCTCCTACGAGCAGTACTTC. This encodes CARAYGFSYEQYF.

In DNA, the CDR3 is TGTGCCAGCAGCGTAGACCCAGGGGCCACTGAAGCTTTCTTT. This sequence encodes CASSVDPGATEAFF. The chain links TRBV9 to TRBJ1-1, with D maybe TRBD1 (6 bases). With 0 bases removed from V and 4 bases from J, the gap between germline ends came to 10 bases. The germline V gene has CDR1 SGDLS and CDR2 YYNGEE. The CDR3 has 14 residues.

In its sample, this clone was seen a few times. The chain is built from TRBV6-5 and TRBJ1-3; the D is unclear. The V gene's germline CDR1 is MNHEY and CDR2 SVGAGI. V dropped 5 bases and J dropped 4 bases, with 9 bases sitting between them. The CDR3 extends over 13 amino acids. The DNA of the CDR3 is TGTGCCAGCAGTCAGGACCGAGGAAACACCATATATTTT. Translating gives CASSQDRGNTIYF.

V gene TRBV5-1 combines with J gene TRBJ2-7; D may match TRBD1 or TRBD2 (5 bases each). The CDR3 is made up of 13 amino acids. Trimming shortened V by 4 bases and J by 2 bases, and 10 bases separated the two germline ends. Germline V gene sequence: CDR1 SGHRS, CDR2 YFSETQ. In DNA, the CDR3 is TGCGCCAGCAGCGGGGACGGAACCTACGAGCAGTACTTC. Its translation: CASSGDGTYEQYF.

This chain uses TRBV2 with TRBJ2-3; TRBD1 might be the D (6 bases). Trimming removed 1 base from V and 0 bases from J, with 8 bases in between. From germline, CDR1 is SNHLY and CDR2 FYNNEI. The CDR3 consists of 15 residues. DNA for the CDR3: TGTGCCAGCAGTGAAGGGGGGACAAGCACAGATACGCAGTATTTT. Its translation: CASSEGGTSTDTQYF.